Listed below are T cell receptor beta chains from one sample, sequenced in a study of lymphopenia after photon versus proton radiotherapy. The method was immunoSEQ multiplex PCR; TCRdb's version includes in-frame clones alone and lacks a portion of them. The sample carries 50,000 to 60,000 clones, approximately 92% recorded once. The sample consisted of peripheral blood, taken from a patient treated with photon-based radiotherapy. These receptors were obtained from a woman in her thirties or forties with cholangiocarcinoma. Both conserved end residues are trimmed from each CDR3.

V gene,J gene,CDR3 protein
TRBV5-1,TRBJ2-5,ASSPLGSGGYQETQY
TRBV30,TRBJ1-1,AWVGTGGPAPLMNTEAF
TRBV9,TRBJ2-1,ASSVFSSRGNEQF
TRBV11-2,TRBJ1-3,ASSLGQGSNTIY
TRBV29-1,TRBJ1-2,SVDRGDGYT
TRBV29-1,TRBJ1-2,SVKKTGTGNYGYT
TRBV30,TRBJ2-5,AWSTGGFQETQY
TRBV6-6,TRBJ1-2,ASRGQGSFLSGYT
TRBV28,TRBJ1-3,ASSPRSSSGNTIY
TRBV2,TRBJ2-2,ASSVLPNTGELF
TRBV4-2,TRBJ1-1,ASSQMIDTEAF
TRBV4-2,TRBJ2-7,ASSQGPLFKSYEQY
TRBV21-1,TRBJ2-6,ASTRQAGYSGANVLT
TRBV2,TRBJ1-5,ASSPTGGEGNQPQH
TRBV5-1,TRBJ1-5,ASSLVGESNQPQH
TRBV6-1,TRBJ2-2,ASSEAESNTGELF
TRBV7-2,TRBJ2-5,ASSTLQEGTQY
TRBV15,TRBJ2-2,ATSRGGQKNTGELF
TRBV10-2,TRBJ1-5,ASSEGGKGNQPQH
TRBV5-5,TRBJ1-4,ASSHLRTGDNNEKLF
TRBV7-2,TRBJ1-1,ASSLAPGLGAF
TRBV7-9,TRBJ2-1,ASSLTTSGVNEQF
TRBV5-5,TRBJ1-2,ASSRSRERLRDYGYT
TRBV12-5,TRBJ1-5,ASASGGQLFNQPQH
TRBV6-5,TRBJ2-2,ASRGGQITGELF
TRBV5-1,TRBJ1-6,ASSFEDRVNSPLH
TRBV30,TRBJ1-2,AWSVARGASGYT
TRBV7-3,TRBJ1-1,ASSSTPTDTEAF
TRBV5-1,TRBJ1-1,ASSFFDRMNTEAF
TRBV7-9,TRBJ2-7,ASSLPQSSYEQY
TRBV18,TRBJ2-7,ASSPRDFSYEQY
TRBV4-3,TRBJ1-2,ASSHERGDGGYT
TRBV2,TRBJ1-2,ASSEGTGDIYGYT
TRBV30,TRBJ1-1,AWSRKGDMNTEAF
TRBV6-6,TRBJ1-2,ASSQVGQLSNYGYT
TRBV7-2,TRBJ1-5,ASSRQGYSNQPQH
TRBV11-2,TRBJ1-4,ASSPAPTGVLANEKLF
TRBV19,TRBJ2-1,ASSPLWGHEQF
TRBV4-1,TRBJ2-2,ASSQVRLVRGGELF
TRBV6-5,TRBJ2-7,ASSPLTGYEQY
TRBV5-1,TRBJ1-2,ASSLDRLSNYGYT
TRBV4-2,TRBJ2-3,ASSRGLAGAVGAPTDTQY
TRBV6-1,TRBJ2-5,ASSEGETQY
TRBV7-7,TRBJ1-1,ASVLHGPGRPMNTEAF
TRBV6-6,TRBJ1-1,ASRFIGNTEAF
TRBV5-1,TRBJ1-5,ASSPQGHLNQPQH